This T cell receptor beta chain stems from a study of TIL therapy for anti-PD-1-resistant metastatic lung cancer. Overall study results and limits: Many TIL product clones were absent from baseline tumor, suggesting clonal contraction.

The CDR3 has 16 residues. CDR1 LNHDA and CDR2 SQIVND come from the germline V gene (reference sequence). The V end lost 6 bases, the J end lost 0 bases, and 12 bases lay between the germline ends. Remarks on this clone: Its antigen remains unidentified.

This was the immunoSEQ v3 assay. Survey-level samples got 2 million or so read pairs; deep-level samples got about 4.5-6.5 million. TCRdb's copy holds only in-frame clones and misses some; the assay was immunoSEQ multiplex PCR. The sample holds around 6,000 clones; about 61% are singletons and the top ten take 4.5% to 6%. Time point here: pre-treatment sample, taken before nivolumab and TIL therapy. Tumor tissue came from excised metastases, mostly pleural nodules or supraclavicular lymph nodes. Patients then received nivolumab; progressors got lymphodepletion, TIL and IL-2. Enrollment ran from late 2017 to early 2020.

Source: tumor tissue, taken at baseline. The receptor's source is a person between 30 and 79 years old with non-small cell lung cancer. The V gene is TRBV19, the J gene TRBJ1-6; D is undetermined. DNA for the CDR3: TGTGCCAGTAGCGGTCGGCTGAGCTCCTATAATTCACCCCTCCACTTT. Protein product: CASSGRLSSYNSPLHF. The whole variable domain, remainder taken from reference TRBV19 and TRBJ1-6, is DGGITQSPKYLFRKEGQNVTLSCEQNLNHDAMYWYRQDPGQGLRLIYYSQIVNDFQKGDIAEGYSVSREKKESFPLTVTSAQKNPTAFYLCASSGRLSSYNSPLHFGNGTRLTVT.